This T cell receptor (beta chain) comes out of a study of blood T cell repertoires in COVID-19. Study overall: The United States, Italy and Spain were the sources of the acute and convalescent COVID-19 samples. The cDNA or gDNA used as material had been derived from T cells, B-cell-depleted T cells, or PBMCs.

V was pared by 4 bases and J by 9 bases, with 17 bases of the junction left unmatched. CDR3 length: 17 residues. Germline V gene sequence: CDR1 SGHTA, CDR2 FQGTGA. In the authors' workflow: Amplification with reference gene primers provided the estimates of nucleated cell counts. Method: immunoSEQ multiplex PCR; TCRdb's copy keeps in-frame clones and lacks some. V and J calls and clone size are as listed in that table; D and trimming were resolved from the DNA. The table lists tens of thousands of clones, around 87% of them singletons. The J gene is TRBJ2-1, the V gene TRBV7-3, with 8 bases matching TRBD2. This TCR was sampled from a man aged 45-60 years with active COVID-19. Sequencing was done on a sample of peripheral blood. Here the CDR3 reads CASSSPTGTSVVGEQFF. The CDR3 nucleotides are TGTGCCAGCAGCTCGCCCACCGGGACTAGTGTCGTTGGTGAGCAGTTCTTC. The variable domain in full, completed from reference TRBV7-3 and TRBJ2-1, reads GAGVSQTPSNKVTEKGKYVELRCDPISGHTALYWYRQSLGQGPEFLIYFQGTGAADDSGLPNDRFFAVRPEGSVSTLKIQRTERGDSAVYLCASSSPTGTSVVGEQFFGPGTRLTVL.